These 23 T cell receptor beta chains share one sample of origin, sequenced in a study of radiotherapy plus CTLA-4 blockade in lung cancer. TCRdb's copy holds only in-frame clones and misses some; the assay was immunoSEQ multiplex PCR. The repertoire holds about 98,000 clones, approximately 78% seen once, with 3% to 4% in the top ten. The sample consisted of peripheral blood, taken from a patient treated with radiotherapy plus ipilimumab. Every receptor here comes from a human donor with non-small cell lung cancer who had a partial response to radiotherapy plus ipilimumab.

The genes are TRBV19 and TRBJ2-3, with D uncertain. Trimming pared 1 base from V and 1 base from J, leaving 6 bases between. The CDR3 totals 14 residues. Germline V lookup: CDR1 LNHDA, CDR2 SQIVND (reference sequence). CDR3 region: CASSIGAGTDTQYF. Written as DNA, the CDR3 is TGTGCCAGTAGTATAGGGGCAGGCACAGATACGCAGTATTTT.

The J gene is TRBJ2-1, the V gene TRBV13, with TRBD2 matching over 14 bases. Germline V gene lookup returns CDR1 PRHDT and CDR2 FYEKMQ (reference sequence). V shed 5 bases, J shed 1 base, and the junction held 16 bases outside the gene matches. The CDR3 contains 21 residues. In nucleotides, the CDR3 is TGTGCCAGCAGCCTCCCTCCGGGACTAGCGGGAGTGGGGGGTTCCTACAATGAGCAGTTCTTC. Encoded protein: CASSLPPGLAGVGGSYNEQFF. Drawing the rest from reference TRBV13 and TRBJ2-1, the complete variable domain is AAGVIQSPRHLIKEKRETATLKCYPIPRHDTVYWYQQGPGQDPQFLISFYEKMQSDKGSIPDRFSAQQFSDYHSELNMSSLELGDSALYFCASSLPPGLAGVGGSYNEQFFGPGTRLTVL.

This clone was picked up a small number of times. This chain joins TRBV21-1 and TRBJ2-1; TRBD1, the D gene given by the table, was not confirmed from the DNA. TRBV21-1 is a pseudogene. The CDR3 runs to 18 residues. In DNA form, the CDR3 reads TGTGCCAGCAGCAAAGTCAGTGCAGGGCCCTCCTCCTACAATGAGCAGTTCTTC. Amino acid sequence: CASSKVSAGPSSYNEQFF.

V usage is TRBV10-3 and J usage is TRBJ2-2; 8 bases fit TRBD1. The CDR3 is made up of 16 amino acids. Trimming at V came to 7 bases and at J to 1 base, leaving 8 bases not matched to a gene. Germline V gives CDR1 ENHRY, CDR2 SYGVKD. The CDR3 loop is CAINQQGAQNTGELFF. The CDR3 DNA reads as TGTGCCATCAACCAGCAGGGGGCGCAGAACACCGGGGAGCTGTTTTTT.

This clone was detected a few times. The chain is built from TRBV18 and TRBJ1-3; a possible D gene is TRBD1 (6 bases). V was pared by 6 bases and J by 4 bases, with 13 bases between. This CDR3 region has 14 residues. In germline, CDR1 is KGHSH, CDR2 LQKENI. CDR3 protein: CASSSGDDGNTIYF. The CDR3 coding sequence is TGTGCCAGCTCGTCAGGGGATGACGGAAACACCATATATTTT. The whole variable domain, filled in from reference TRBV18 and TRBJ1-3, reads NAGVMQNPRHLVRRRGQEARLRCSPMKGHSHVYWYRQLPEEGLKFMVYLQKENIIDESGMPKERFSAEFPKEGPSILRIQQVVRGDSAAYFCASSSGDDGNTIYFGEGSWLTVV.

This chain joins TRBV2 and TRBJ1-2; 8 nucleotides agree with TRBD1. Germline CDR1 is SNHLY and CDR2 is FYNNEI. CDR3 size: 15 residues. J gave up 4 bases and V 0 bases, and 4 bases lay outside the gene matches. CDR3: CASSEAGQGAYGYTF. CDR3 coding DNA: TGTGCCAGCAGTGAAGCTGGGCAGGGGGCCTATGGCTACACCTTC.

The chain employs TRBV10-1 and TRBJ2-1, with 11 bases lining up with TRBD2. The ends lost 2 bases at V and 9 bases at J; junction bases unmatched: 9. The length of the CDR3 is 16 residues. CDR1 and CDR2 from the germline V gene are WNHNN and SYGVQD (reference sequence). The CDR3 nucleotides read TGCGCCAGCAGTGAGATGACTAGCGGGAACCACAGTGAGCAGTTCTTC. Protein: CASSEMTSGNHSEQFF.

CDR3 sequence (DNA): TGTGCCATCAGTGAGTCTAGCGGGAGCACAGATACGCAGTATTTT. Amino acids: CAISESSGSTDTQYF. This chain joins TRBV10-3 and TRBJ2-3, with 7 bases that match TRBD2. With V trimmed by 0 bases and J by 0 bases, 0 bases remained unmatched. The CDR3 totals 15 residues. Germline values: CDR1 ENHRY, CDR2 SYGVKD.

This clone was observed a single time. Other DNA sequences in this sample translate to the same CDR3. The V call is TRBV10-3, the J call TRBJ1-1, with 9 bases lining up with TRBD1. With V trimmed by 4 bases and J by 2 bases, 2 bases remained unmatched. The germline V gene has CDR1 ENHRY and CDR2 SYGVKD. The CDR3 has 14 residues. The DNA of the CDR3 is TGTGCCATCAGTGGGACAGGGGCTAACACTGAAGCTTTCTTT. It codes for CAISGTGANTEAFF.

The chain employs TRBV28 and TRBJ1-1, with a weak D call TRBD1 (5 bases). V lost 3 bases and J lost 7, with 15 bases in between. CDR1 is MDHEN, CDR2 SYDVKM, per germline. The CDR3 has 14 residues. CDR3 residues: CASSLGGTSFEAFF. For the CDR3, the DNA is TGTGCCAGCAGTTTGGGGGGGACGAGTTTTGAAGCTTTCTTT.

DNA of the CDR3: TGTGCCAGCTCACCACCGCAGCAGGGGATCGGCAATGAGCAGTTCTTC. It codes for CASSPPQQGIGNEQFF. V usage is TRBV18 and J usage is TRBJ2-1, with a possible D match to TRBD1 (6 bases). CDR1 and CDR2 (germline): KGHSH, LQKENI. The CDR3 extends over 16 amino acids. V was clipped by 0 bases and J by 6 bases, with 15 bases between them.

The chain has TRBV28 and TRBJ2-7; 9 nucleotides match TRBD1. Germline V gene sequence: CDR1 MDHEN, CDR2 SYDVKM. The V gene end was trimmed by 3 bases and the J gene end by 4 bases; junction bases not matched to a gene: 4. This CDR3 comprises 14 residues. The CDR3 loop reads CASSLRTGVYEQYF. CDR3 DNA: TGTGCCAGCAGTTTGAGGACAGGGGTTTACGAGCAGTACTTC.

The chain couples TRBV13 to TRBJ2-7; D perhaps matches TRBD2 (5 bases). CDR3 length: 14 residues. The V gene's germline CDR1 is PRHDT and CDR2 FYEKMQ (reference sequence). V lost 1 base, J lost 0 bases, and 7 bases lay in between. CDR3 DNA: TGTGCCAGCAGCTTAGCGGGATTCTCCTACGAGCAGTACTTC. Amino acids: CASSLAGFSYEQYF.

CDR3 protein: CASSGRPQGGYTF. The CDR3 bases are TGTGCCAGCAGTGGTCGCCCTCAGGGTGGCTACACCTTC. The V call is TRBV2, the J call TRBJ1-2; a possible D gene is TRBD1 (5 bases). This CDR3 comprises 13 residues. Between the trimmed V and J ends, which lost 4 bases and 7 bases, there was a span of 13 bases. The germline CDR1 and CDR2 sequences are SNHLY and FYNNEI.

For the CDR3, the DNA is TGTGCCAGCTCACCATTGGCCGGGTCTGAAAAACTGTTTTTT. Its translation is CASSPLAGSEKLFF. The chain joins TRBV18 to TRBJ1-4, with D unclear. The CDR3 runs 14 residues. The germline V gene has CDR1 KGHSH and CDR2 LQKENI. V lost 2 bases and J lost 7, with 11 bases in between.

This chain uses TRBV4-1 with TRBJ2-7; the D gene is possibly TRBD1 (5 bases). The germline V gene encodes CDR1 MGHRA and CDR2 YSYEKL. The V and J ends lost 0 bases and 1 base respectively, with 10 bases between them. The CDR3 length is 15 residues. CDR3 nucleotide sequence: TGCGCCAGCAGCCAAGAAGGGGCGCTATCCTACGAGCAGTACTTC. Translating it yields CASSQEGALSYEQYF.

The chain combines TRBV4-1 with TRBJ2-1; 12 bases map to TRBD2. Germline V gene sequence: CDR1 MGHRA, CDR2 YSYEKL. This CDR3 is built from 14 residues. Trimming at V came to 3 bases and at J to 14 bases, leaving 8 bases not matched to a gene. The CDR3 protein is CASSQLAGGPLEFF. DNA of the CDR3: TGCGCCAGCAGCCAGCTAGCGGGAGGGCCATTGGAGTTCTTC.

The CDR3 sequence is CASSPLAASYEQYF. CDR3 nucleotide sequence: TGTGCCAGCAGCCCACTAGCGGCCTCCTACGAGCAGTACTTC. The rearrangement links TRBV5-5 to TRBJ2-7, with 8 bases matching TRBD2. Trimming cost V 4 bases and J 0 bases; bases outside gene matches: 3. CDR1 is SGHKS and CDR2 is YYEKEE in the germline V gene (reference sequence). The CDR3 sequence is 14 residues long.

This clone was observed a single time. The V and J genes are TRBV14 and TRBJ1-3; 8 bases fit TRBD1. The trim removed 5 bases at V and 4 bases at J, leaving 4 bases unmatched. Per the germline V gene, CDR1 is SGHDN and CDR2 is FVKESK. The CDR3 length is 14 residues. The CDR3: CASSYDRGGNTIYF. The DNA of the CDR3 is TGTGCCAGCAGCTACGACAGGGGAGGAAACACCATATATTTT.

This chain links TRBV6-4 with TRBJ1-1; 7 bases are a match to TRBD1. J lost 4 bases, V lost 5 bases, and 7 bases had no gene match. CDR1 is MRHNA, CDR2 SNTAGT, per germline. CDR3 length: 14 residues. The DNA for the CDR3 is TGTGCCAGCAGTCCCGACAGGGCTGGCACTGAAGCTTTCTTT. It specifies CASSPDRAGTEAFF.

This clone appeared a few times. The gene calls are TRBV7-9 and TRBJ2-3; TRBD2 might be the D (6 bases). The CDR3 covers 16 residues. Trimming shortened V by 1 base and J by 7 bases, and 18 bases separated the two germline ends. CDR1 and CDR2 from the germline V gene are SEHNR and FQNEAQ (reference sequence). CDR3 region: CASSLVTSPTPHTQYF. The CDR3 nucleotides read TGTGCCAGCAGCTTAGTAACTAGCCCGACGCCACATACGCAGTATTTT.

The rearrangement joins TRBV2 to TRBJ1-1, with a weak D call TRBD1 (5 bases). V gave up 10 bases and J gave up 5 bases, with 11 bases separating them. The germline V gene has CDR1 SNHLY and CDR2 FYNNEI. The CDR3 runs to 11 residues. For the CDR3, the DNA is TGTGCCATACGGGGGGAAACTGAAGCTTTCTTT. It is translated as CAIRGETEAFF.

This chain links TRBV7-3 with TRBJ2-2; D not certain. CDR3 length: 13 residues. Germline CDR1 is SGHTA and CDR2 is FQGTGA. Trimming took off 2 bases at V and 4 bases at J, with 5 bases between the two ends. The CDR3 DNA reads as TGTGCCAGCAGCTTAGGGCCCACCGGGGAGCTGTTTTTT. This translates into CASSLGPTGELFF.